This TCR beta chain was obtained from a study of T cells in Graves' hyperthyroidism and ophthalmopathy. This CDR3 contains 14 residues. Germline V CDR1 and CDR2: SNHLY, FYNNEI. Exclusion followed for patients with uncontrolled infection, other autoimmune disease, pregnancy or lactation. Diagnostic assessment was based on clinical symptoms, serum thyroxine and TRAb, thyroid ultrasound and orbital computed tomography. It was RNA transcripts that yielded the amplified TCR beta CDR3 regions. HTBI primers drove first-round RT-PCR of the TCR CDR3. MiXCR, applied by TCRdb to the multiplex PCR reads, yields one record per CDR3 protein. The profile shows 500,000 or so distinct CDR3 sequences, 15% to 20% of them singletons. Points from the study as a whole: Ophthalmopathy onset followed model prediction by a median about six months. Separating ophthalmopathy from stable hyperthyroidism was achieved by a 13 V-J model.

As concerns this clonotype: The antigen is undetermined. The junction departs from germline at one end; a sequencing error may be responsible.

Sequenced input: blood. The sequence was collected from a woman in her late teens or twenties with Graves' ophthalmopathy. V is TRBV2 and J is TRBJ2-7; the D gene is possibly TRBD1 (5 bases). This chain's CDR3 is CASSRAGSSYEQYF. The CDR3 DNA follows: TGCGCCAGCAGCAGGGCAGGTTCCTCTTACGAGCAGTACTTC.